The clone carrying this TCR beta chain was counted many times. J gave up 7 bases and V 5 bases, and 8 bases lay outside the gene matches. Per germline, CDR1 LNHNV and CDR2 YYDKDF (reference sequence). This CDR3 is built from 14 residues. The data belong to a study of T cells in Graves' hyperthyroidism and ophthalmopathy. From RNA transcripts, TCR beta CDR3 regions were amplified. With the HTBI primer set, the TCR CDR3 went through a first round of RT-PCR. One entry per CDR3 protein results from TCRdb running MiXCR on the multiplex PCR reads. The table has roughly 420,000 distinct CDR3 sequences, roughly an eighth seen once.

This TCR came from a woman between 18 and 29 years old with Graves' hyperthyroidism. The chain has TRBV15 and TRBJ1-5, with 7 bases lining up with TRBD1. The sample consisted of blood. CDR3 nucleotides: TGTGCCACCAGCGAATTCCAGGGGGGACAGCCCCAGCATTTT. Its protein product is CATSEFQGGQPQHF.